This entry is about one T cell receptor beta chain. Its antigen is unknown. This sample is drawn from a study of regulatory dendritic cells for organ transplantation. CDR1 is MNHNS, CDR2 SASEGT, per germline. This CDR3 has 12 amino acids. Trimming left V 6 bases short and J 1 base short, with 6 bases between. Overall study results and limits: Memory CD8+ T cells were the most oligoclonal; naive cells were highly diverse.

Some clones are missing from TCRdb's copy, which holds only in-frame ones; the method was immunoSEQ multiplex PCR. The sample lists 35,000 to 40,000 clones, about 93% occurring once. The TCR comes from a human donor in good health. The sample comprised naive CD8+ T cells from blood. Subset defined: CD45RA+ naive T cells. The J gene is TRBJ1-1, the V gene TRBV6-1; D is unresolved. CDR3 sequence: CASRRGNTEAFF. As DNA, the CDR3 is TGTGCCAGCAGGAGAGGGAACACTGAAGCTTTCTTT.